Shown below are 24 T cell receptor beta chains from a single sample sequenced in a study of T-cell reconstitution after alpha-beta-depleted transplantation in children. Construction of the TCRbeta library involved unique molecular identifiers. Using its own MiXCR run on the PCR reads, TCRdb lists one record per CDR3 protein. The sample carries 450,000 to 600,000 distinct CDR3 sequences, 10% to 15% recorded once. Sample: PBMCs, mostly from graft donor cells, taken 360 days after TCRalphabeta/CD19-depleted stem cell transplant. All receptors come from a male patient aged 5 to 17 who had a stem cell transplant for acute myeloid leukemia, so the T cells may come from the graft donor.

The chain is built from TRBV15 and TRBJ2-2; D is unclear. Trimming took 9 bases from V and 3 from J, leaving 5 bases between them. The CDR3 covers 11 residues. CDR1 is LNHNV and CDR2 is YYDKDF in the germline V gene (reference sequence). The CDR3 loop is CATWDTGELFF. DNA of the CDR3: TGTGCCACGTGGGACACCGGGGAGCTGTTTTTT.

This clonotype was seen repeatedly, ten times or more. V usage is TRBV10-3 and J usage is TRBJ2-1, with D perhaps TRBD2 (6 bases). Germline values: CDR1 ENHRY, CDR2 SYGVKD. V was clipped by 8 bases and J by 0 bases, with 11 bases between them. CDR3 length: 14 residues. This CDR3 is CAIYDGSSYNEQFF. CDR3 bases: TGTGCCATCTATGACGGGAGCTCCTACAATGAGCAGTTCTTC.

The J gene is TRBJ1-2, the V gene TRBV11-1, with unresolved D. The V gene lost 0 bases and the J gene lost 2 bases, with 19 bases spanning the gap. The CDR3 is 18 amino acids. Germline-derived CDR1 and CDR2 are SGHAT and FQDESV (reference sequence). Here the CDR3 DNA reads TGTGCCAGCAGCTTAGCGACTCAAAAAGACCCAACGAACTATGGCTACACCTTC. Residues: CASSLATQKDPTNYGYTF.

This clonotype was observed a few times. The V gene is TRBV29-1, the J gene TRBJ2-1; no definite D call. This CDR3 spans 11 amino acids. Trimming took off 2 bases at V and 7 bases at J, with 6 bases between the two ends. Germline lookup yields CDR1 SQVTM and CDR2 ANQGSEA. The CDR3 reads CSVEPHNEQFF. The CDR3 DNA is TGCAGCGTTGAACCCCATAATGAGCAGTTCTTC.

This clonotype was observed a few times. This sequence joins TRBV25-1 and TRBJ2-7; 7 bases line up with TRBD1. Looked up from germline, CDR1 is MGHDK and CDR2 is SYGVNS. The junction had 9 bases not matched to a gene; V was cut back by 6 bases and J by 1 base. The CDR3 is 15 residues long. The CDR3 sequence: CASSKGTVSSYEQYF. As DNA, the CDR3 is TGTGCCAGCAGCAAGGGGACAGTTTCGTCCTACGAGCAGTACTTC.

This clonotype was detected ten times or more. The chain is built from TRBV5-1 and TRBJ2-7; either TRBD1 or TRBD2 may fit D (5 bases each). Trimming stripped 2 bases from V and 6 bases from J, with 15 bases between. This CDR3 region has 14 residues. CDR1 and CDR2 (germline): SGHRS, YFSETQ. As DNA, the CDR3 is TGCGCCAGCAGCTTCTCTGGGGGTCGTGGCGAGCAGTACTTC. Translation gives CASSFSGGRGEQYF.

A single count supports this clonotype. A clone one base away is much larger, so this may be a read error. The rearrangement links TRBV7-8 to TRBJ2-1; D is possibly TRBD1 or TRBD2 (5 bases each). CDR1 SGHVS and CDR2 FQNEAQ come from the germline V gene. The CDR3 has 16 residues. The CDR3 region is CASSKTWGYADNELFF. The CDR3 DNA follows: TGTGCCAGCAGCAAAACATGGGGGTATGCAGACAATGAGCTGTTCTTC.

This clonotype was seen a few times. The gene calls are TRBV12-3 or TRBV12-4 and TRBJ2-7, with 7 nucleotides matching TRBD1. Germline trimming cut 6 bases from V and 3 bases from J; bases unmatched to any gene: 8. The CDR3 spans 14 residues. The CDR3 reads CASSRTGTDYEQYF. CDR3 bases: TGTGCCAGCAGCCGCACCGGGACAGACTACGAGCAGTACTTC.

This clonotype was seen a handful of times. J is TRBJ2-7 and V is TRBV20-1; either TRBD1 or TRBD2 may fit D (5 bases each). This CDR3 has 13 residues. Trimming left V 5 bases short and J 2 bases short, with 13 bases between. CDR1 and CDR2 (germline): DFQATT, SNEGSKA (reference sequence). CDR3 coding DNA: TGCAGTGCTCCCGGGGCACCTACCTACGAGCAGTACTTC. It yields the protein CSAPGAPTYEQYF.

The table lists this clonotype with many counts. The rearrangement uses TRBV29-1 and TRBJ2-1, with D hard to call. The CDR3 is 13 residues long. Trimming shortened V by 2 bases and J by 7 bases, and 12 bases separated the two germline ends. Germline V gene lookup returns CDR1 SQVTM and CDR2 ANQGSEA. This CDR3 is CSVEWKLENEQFF. In DNA, the CDR3 is TGCAGCGTTGAATGGAAATTGGAAAATGAGCAGTTCTTC.

This clonotype was counted many times. J is TRBJ2-7 and V is TRBV15; 7 bases match TRBD1. V lost 4 bases and J lost 2; bases outside the gene matches: 5. Germline V gene lookup returns CDR1 LNHNV and CDR2 YYDKDF (reference sequence). The length of the CDR3 is 14 residues. The CDR3, as DNA: TGTGCCACCAGCAAAAGACAGGGTCCCTACGAGCAGTACTTC. It is translated as CATSKRQGPYEQYF.

A word on this clonotype: At one end, the junction sequence differs from germline, possibly due to a read error. The rearrangement joins TRBV27 to TRBJ2-1; 13 positions agree with TRBD2. Germline assignment: CDR1 MNHEY and CDR2 SMNVEV (reference sequence). The CDR3 consists of 15 residues. The CDR3 sequence: CASSPGGLAGAQRYF. CDR3 DNA sequence: TGTGCCAGCAGCCCCGGCGGACTAGCGGGAGCTCAACGGTACTTC.

The chain carries TRBV3-1 and TRBJ2-3, with TRBD2 identical over 7 bases. Per the germline V gene, CDR1 is LGHDT and CDR2 is YNNKEL (reference sequence). This CDR3 has 17 amino acids. Losses at the gene ends were 1 base for V and 2 bases for J; bases not matched to a gene: 9. In nucleotides, the CDR3 is TGTGCCAGCAGCCAAGGGACTAGTGACCCCTACACAGATACGCAGTATTTT. Protein sequence: CASSQGTSDPYTDTQYF.

This clonotype has just a few counts. J is TRBJ2-3 and V is TRBV10-3; D may be TRBD2 (6 bases). CDR3 length equals 15 residues. Germline V gives CDR1 ENHRY, CDR2 SYGVKD. V lost 4 bases and J 2 bases, leaving 13 bases between the germline ends. The CDR3 DNA reads as TGTGCCATCAGTGGTCGCGGGGACCCCACAGATACGCAGTATTTT. It encodes CAISGRGDPTDTQYF.

This clonotype was seen a few times. V is TRBV15 and J is TRBJ2-5; D not resolved. CDR1 is LNHNV, CDR2 YYDKDF, per germline (reference sequence). CDR3 length: 14 amino acids. Trimming removed 0 bases at V and 4 bases at J, with 9 bases between. CDR3 nucleotides: TGTGCCACCAGCAGAGATGGCGTCGCAGAGACCCAGTACTTC. This gives the protein CATSRDGVAETQYF.

This clonotype was detected many times. The genes are TRBV14 and TRBJ2-4; 8 bases align to TRBD2. The V gene's germline CDR1 is SGHDN and CDR2 FVKESK. The CDR3 contains 14 residues. V gave up 3 bases and J gave up 8 bases; unmatched junction bases: 6. DNA for the CDR3: TGTGCCAGCAGCCATTGGACTAGCTTATACATTCAGTACTTC. Protein product: CASSHWTSLYIQYF.

There are many counts of this clonotype. The genes are TRBV9 and TRBJ2-3, with 8 bases aligning to TRBD1. The germline V gene encodes CDR1 SGDLS and CDR2 YYNGEE. V gave up 2 bases and J gave up 0 bases; unmatched junction bases: 2. This CDR3 has 15 amino acids. The CDR3 region has the DNA TGTGCCAGCAGCGTGTGGACAGGGAGCACAGATACGCAGTATTTT. Its protein is CASSVWTGSTDTQYF.

The chain carries TRBV7-3 and TRBJ2-1; TRBD2 aligns across 8 bases. The CDR3 covers 15 residues. After removal of 0 bases from V and 7 bases from J, the junction contained 5 bases not matched to a gene. Germline V gives CDR1 SGHTA, CDR2 FQGTGA. CDR3 DNA sequence: TGTGCCAGCAGCTTAACAGCGGGAGAGCGGAATGAGCAGTTCTTC. This sequence encodes CASSLTAGERNEQFF.

The chain carries TRBV7-9 and TRBJ2-7; 9 positions agree with TRBD1. Germline V gene lookup returns CDR1 SEHNR and CDR2 FQNEAQ (reference sequence). The CDR3 extends over 17 amino acids. V was pared by 5 bases and J by 6 bases, with 17 bases of the junction left unmatched. Written as DNA, the CDR3 is TGTGCCAGCAGCCCATATCTGGGACAGGGATTCCAGGGCGAGCAGTACTTC. Translating it yields CASSPYLGQGFQGEQYF.

The CDR3 here is CASSQEAWGQPQHF. CDR3 coding DNA: TGTGCCAGCAGCCAAGAAGCGTGGGGACAGCCCCAGCATTTT. The chain has TRBV14 and TRBJ1-5, with D unclear. CDR3 length: 14 residues. Trimming stripped 0 bases from V and 7 bases from J, with 10 bases between. From germline, CDR1 is SGHDN and CDR2 FVKESK. Combining the CDR3 with reference TRBV14 and TRBJ1-5 gives the whole variable domain EAGVTQFPSHSVIEKGQTVTLRCDPISGHDNLYWYRRVMGKEIKFLLHFVKESKQDESGMPNNRFLAERTGGTYSTLKVQPAELEDSGVYFCASSQEAWGQPQHFGDGTRLSIL.

This clonotype occurred a few times. The chain is built from TRBV7-8 and TRBJ2-5, with 7 bases lining up with TRBD2. The CDR3 is made up of 16 amino acids. Germline CDR1 is SGHVS and CDR2 is FQNEAQ. V shed 2 bases, J shed 5 bases, and the junction held 11 bases outside the gene matches. DNA for the CDR3: TGTGCCAGCAGCTTACTTGAAGCGGGAAAGAGCGAGACCCAGTACTTC. Translation gives CASSLLEAGKSETQYF.

This clonotype was recorded a few times. This rearrangement joins TRBV20-1 to TRBJ2-7; perhaps TRBD2 as D (6 bases). The length of the CDR3 is 14 residues. The germline V gene encodes CDR1 DFQATT and CDR2 SNEGSKA (reference sequence). The V end lost 1 base, the J end lost 3 bases, and 13 bases lay between the germline ends. CDR3 nucleotide sequence: TGCAGTGCTAGAGGGGGGGAGAGGGTCTACGAGCAGTACTTC. Amino acid sequence: CSARGGERVYEQYF.

This clonotype appeared a few times. The rearrangement uses TRBV20-1 and TRBJ2-7, with 11 bases matching TRBD2. There are 16 residues in the CDR3. Germline V gives CDR1 DFQATT, CDR2 SNEGSKA (reference sequence). V lost 2 bases, J lost 0 bases, and 6 bases stayed unmatched. CDR3: CSARKTSGTHSYEQYF. For the CDR3, the DNA is TGCAGTGCTAGAAAGACTAGCGGGACCCACTCCTACGAGCAGTACTTC.

This clonotype was seen at least ten times. This chain uses TRBV27 with TRBJ2-7, with D perhaps given as TRBD1 or TRBD2 (5 bases each). Germline CDR1 reads MNHEY; CDR2 reads SMNVEV (reference sequence). The V end was cut by 5 bases, the J end by 6 bases, with 20 bases between. CDR3 size: 15 residues. CDR3 coding DNA: TGTGCCAGCAGTGACTACCGGGACCCCCAGGGCGAGCAGTACTTC. As protein: CASSDYRDPQGEQYF.